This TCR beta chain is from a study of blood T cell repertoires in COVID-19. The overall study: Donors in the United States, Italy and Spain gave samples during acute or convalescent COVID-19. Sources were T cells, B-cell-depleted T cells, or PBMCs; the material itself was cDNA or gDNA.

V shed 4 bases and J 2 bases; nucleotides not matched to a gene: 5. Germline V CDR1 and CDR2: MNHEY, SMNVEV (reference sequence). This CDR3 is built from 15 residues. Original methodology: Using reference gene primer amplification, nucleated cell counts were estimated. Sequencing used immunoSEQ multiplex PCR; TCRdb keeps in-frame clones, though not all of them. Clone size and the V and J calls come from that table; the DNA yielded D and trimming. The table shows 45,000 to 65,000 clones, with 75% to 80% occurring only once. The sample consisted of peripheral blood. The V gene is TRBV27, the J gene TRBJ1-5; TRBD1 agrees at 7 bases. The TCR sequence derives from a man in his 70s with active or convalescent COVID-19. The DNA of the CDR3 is TGTGCCAGCAGTTCACAGGGGACGGGCAATCAGCCCCAGCATTTT. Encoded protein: CASSSQGTGNQPQHF.